Shown below are 24 T cell receptor beta chains from a single sample sequenced in a study of early stage breast cancer tumors. Here immunoSEQ multiplex PCR was the method, and the copy in TCRdb shows in-frame clones only, minus some. The repertoire includes 50,000 or so clones, 83% of them detected once, and 1.4% sits in the top ten. Specimen: blood. Source of these receptors: a person aged 50-59 years with breast cancer.

The V gene is TRBV7-2, the J gene TRBJ1-1; D might be TRBD1 (5 bases). V lost 3 bases, J lost 3 bases, and 11 bases lay in between. In germline, CDR1 is SGHTA, CDR2 FQGNSA. The CDR3 length is 14 residues. The CDR3 protein is CASSLWQGDTEAFF. For the CDR3, the DNA is TGTGCCAGCAGCTTGTGGCAGGGTGACACTGAAGCTTTCTTT.

This sequence joins TRBV4-2 and TRBJ1-1; tentative D call: TRBD1 (5 bases). This CDR3 spans 14 amino acids. Trimming pared 6 bases from V and 0 bases from J, leaving 11 bases between. Per germline, CDR1 LGHNA and CDR2 YNFKEQ. CDR3: CASRGDSMNTEAFF. Written as DNA, the CDR3 is TGTGCCAGCAGGGGAGACAGCATGAACACTGAAGCTTTCTTT.

This chain connects TRBV14 to TRBJ2-6; 10 bases map to TRBD1. Trimming cost V 2 bases and J 2 bases; bases outside gene matches: 3. Per the germline V gene, CDR1 is SGHDN and CDR2 is FVKESK. The CDR3 contains 17 residues. The CDR3 DNA follows: TGTGCCAGCAGCCAACGGGACAGGGGAACTGGGGCCAACGTCCTGACTTTC. This sequence encodes CASSQRDRGTGANVLTF.

V is TRBV9 and J is TRBJ2-2; TRBD1 matches at 10 bases. With V trimmed by 0 bases and J by 6 bases, 5 bases remained unmatched. This CDR3 is 16 amino acids long. Germline V gene sequence: CDR1 SGDLS, CDR2 YYNGEE. The CDR3 region is CASSVEPGTGAGELFF. In nucleotides, the CDR3 is TGTGCCAGCAGCGTAGAACCCGGGACAGGGGCCGGGGAGCTGTTTTTT.

CDR3 residues: CASSASDPSQTQYF. CDR3 DNA: TGTGCCAGCAGCGCTTCCGACCCTAGCCAGACCCAGTACTTC. The J gene is TRBJ2-5, the V gene TRBV9; a possible D gene is TRBD2 (5 bases). This CDR3 is 14 amino acids long. Germline V gene data show CDR1 as SGDLS and CDR2 as YYNGEE. V gave up 3 bases and J gave up 6 bases, with 15 bases separating them.

The chain links TRBV19 to TRBJ2-7, with D hard to call. There are 15 residues in the CDR3. Per the germline V gene, CDR1 is LNHDA and CDR2 is SQIVND (reference sequence). V dropped 5 bases and J dropped 1 base, with 15 bases sitting between them. CDR3: CASSHTDSPSYEQYF. DNA of the CDR3: TGTGCCAGTAGTCACACGGATTCCCCGTCCTACGAGCAGTACTTC.

This chain links TRBV28 with TRBJ1-1; the match to TRBD1 covers 8 bases. Germline V gene lookup returns CDR1 MDHEN and CDR2 SYDVKM. The CDR3 is made up of 13 amino acids. With V trimmed by 7 bases and J by 5 bases, 6 bases remained unmatched. The CDR3 DNA sequence: TGTGCCAGCAACCCCGGACAGGGAACTGAAGCTTTCTTT. It encodes CASNPGQGTEAFF.

This chain joins TRBV15 and TRBJ2-5; TRBD1 aligns across 9 bases. Looked up from germline, CDR1 is LNHNV and CDR2 is YYDKDF (reference sequence). The CDR3 spans 14 residues. J lost 3 bases, V lost 4 bases, and 3 bases had no gene match. The CDR3 nucleotides read TGTGCCACCAGCAAGGACAGGGGTAAAGAGACCCAGTACTTC. Residues: CATSKDRGKETQYF.

This clone was seen a single time. The rearrangement joins TRBV7-9 to TRBJ1-4, with D perhaps matching TRBD1 (5 bases). V was clipped by 5 bases and J by 2 bases, with 15 bases between them. Looked up from germline, CDR1 is SEHNR and CDR2 is FQNEAQ (reference sequence). The CDR3 is 16 amino acids. The CDR3 region has the DNA TGTGCCAGCAGCAAGAGAGGTGGGACGACTAATGAAAAACTGTTTTTT. It translates to CASSKRGGTTNEKLFF.

V usage is TRBV4-3 and J usage is TRBJ2-5; 9 bases line up with TRBD2. With 0 bases clipped from V and 4 bases from J, the junction kept 6 bases outside the gene matches. This CDR3 is 16 amino acids long. Looked up from germline, CDR1 is LGHNA and CDR2 is YSLEER. The chain's CDR3 is CASSQDGGRAGETQYF. The CDR3 bases are TGCGCCAGCAGCCAAGATGGCGGGAGGGCCGGAGAGACCCAGTACTTC.

The sample holds one count of this clone. The rearrangement uses TRBV15 and TRBJ2-6; D may correspond to TRBD1 or TRBD2 (5 bases each). CDR3 length: 17 amino acids. The V end lost 1 base, the J end lost 2 bases, and 12 bases lay between the germline ends. Germline CDR1 LNHNV, CDR2 YYDKDF (reference sequence). The CDR3 region has the DNA TGTGCCACCAGCAGAGCCGGAGTGGGGGCTGGGGCCAACGTCCTGACTTTC. It encodes CATSRAGVGAGANVLTF.

The rearrangement joins TRBV11-2 to TRBJ2-7; 8 bases align to TRBD1. Per germline, CDR1 SGHAT and CDR2 FQNNGV. The CDR3 runs 15 residues. Losses at the gene ends were 3 bases for V and 4 bases for J; bases not matched to a gene: 8. The CDR3 DNA is TGTGCCAGCAGCTTTCCCGGGACAGGCGGGTACGAGCAGTACTTC. The encoded protein is CASSFPGTGGYEQYF.

This clone showed up just a few times. The rearrangement uses TRBV5-5 and TRBJ2-5; tentative D call: TRBD2 (6 bases). Trimming shortened V by 7 bases and J by 2 bases, and 18 bases separated the two germline ends. Germline assignment: CDR1 SGHKS and CDR2 YYEKEE (reference sequence). This CDR3 spans 15 amino acids. CDR3 loop: CASSWFGAGQETQYF. As DNA, the CDR3 is TGTGCCAGCTCCTGGTTCGGGGCGGGACAAGAGACCCAGTACTTC.

The CDR3 bases are TGTGCCAGCAGCTTAGCGGGGGGGCAGTACGAGCAGTACTTC. Translating gives CASSLAGGQYEQYF. V and J are TRBV7-2 and TRBJ2-7, with D possibly being TRBD2 (7 bases). Per the germline V gene, CDR1 is SGHTA and CDR2 is FQGNSA. The ends were cut back, 0 bases at V and 4 bases at J, with 10 bases in the middle. CDR3 size: 14 residues.

This clone turned up a few times. The chain links TRBV19 to TRBJ1-6, with D unresolved. The CDR3 totals 14 residues. Germline lookup yields CDR1 LNHDA and CDR2 SQIVND (reference sequence). Between the trimmed V and J ends, which lost 5 bases and 0 bases, there was a span of 5 bases. CDR3 nucleotides: TGTGCCAGTAGTGTAACCTCCTATAATTCACCCCTCCACTTT. Its translation is CASSVTSYNSPLHF.

This chain connects TRBV6-6 to TRBJ2-5; D might be TRBD1 or TRBD2, each matching 5 bases. V lost 8 bases, J lost 4 bases, and 11 bases lay in between. Germline lookup yields CDR1 MNHNY and CDR2 SVGAGI (reference sequence). The CDR3 has 12 residues. For the CDR3, the DNA is TGTGCCAGCGCAGGGACCCTAGAGACCCAGTACTTC. Translating it yields CASAGTLETQYF.

V is TRBV21-1 and J is TRBJ2-7; the table calls TRBD2, which could not be checked here. TRBV21-1 is assigned pseudogene status. This CDR3 has 18 amino acids. Here the CDR3 DNA reads TGTGCCAGCAGCAAAGACCCACCGGGACTAGCGGGCTGGTGGGAGCAGTACTTC. It specifies CASSKDPPGLAGWWEQYF.

J is TRBJ2-7 and V is TRBV10-1; TRBD2 aligns across 8 bases. The CDR3 loop spans 14 amino acids. Germline CDR1 is WNHNN and CDR2 is SYGVQD (reference sequence). V trimming: 5 bases; J trimming: 2 bases; junction bases outside the gene matches: 5. The chain's CDR3 is CASSTSGPPYEQYF. CDR3 nucleotides: TGCGCCAGCAGTACTAGCGGCCCTCCCTACGAGCAGTACTTC.

The chain combines TRBV10-3 with TRBJ1-1; no reliable D call. The CDR3 length is 14 residues. CDR1 is ENHRY, CDR2 SYGVKD, per germline. V was pared by 3 bases and J by 1 base, with 9 bases between. The CDR3, as DNA: TGTGCCATCAGTGACCAAAGGAAGAACACTGAAGCTTTCTTT. This gives the protein CAISDQRKNTEAFF.

The rearrangement links TRBV6-5 to TRBJ2-7; tentatively, D is TRBD1 or TRBD2 (6 bases each). Germline values: CDR1 MNHEY, CDR2 SVGAGI. The V gene lost 7 bases and the J gene lost 4 bases, with 20 bases spanning the gap. CDR3 size: 15 residues. In nucleotides, the CDR3 is TGTGCCAGCAAAGGGAGAAAGGGGGGTGGATACGAGCAGTACTTC. This gives the protein CASKGRKGGGYEQYF.

The rearrangement links TRBV30 to TRBJ2-7, with 10 bases matching TRBD2. V trimming: 1 base; J trimming: 3 bases; junction bases outside the gene matches: 12. The CDR3 extends over 17 amino acids. Germline V gene lookup returns CDR1 GTSNPN and CDR2 SVGIG (reference sequence). CDR3 amino acids: CAWSGTRTSGRYYEQYF. In DNA form, the CDR3 reads TGTGCCTGGAGTGGGACCCGGACTAGCGGTCGATACTACGAGCAGTACTTC.

This sequence joins TRBV18 and TRBJ2-3; D is ambiguous. V lost 2 bases and J 5 bases, leaving 17 bases between the germline ends. The length of the CDR3 is 16 residues. Germline V CDR1 and CDR2: KGHSH, LQKENI. DNA of the CDR3: TGTGCCAGCTCACCAAATAATTCCCCGGCTGGAGATACGCAGTATTTT. Residues: CASSPNNSPAGDTQYF. The full variable domain, rest sourced from reference TRBV18 and TRBJ2-3, is NAGVMQNPRHLVRRRGQEARLRCSPMKGHSHVYWYRQLPEEGLKFMVYLQKENIIDESGMPKERFSAEFPKEGPSILRIQQVVRGDSAAYFCASSPNNSPAGDTQYFGPGTRLTVL.

The V and J genes are TRBV30 and TRBJ2-2; a weak D match, TRBD2 (6 bases). The CDR3 covers 14 residues. V lost 7 bases and J 1 base, leaving 13 bases between the germline ends. Germline lookup yields CDR1 GTSNPN and CDR2 SVGIG (reference sequence). The CDR3 DNA sequence: TGTGCCTCCCCGGGACTTAGGAACACCGGGGAGCTGTTTTTT. The encoded protein is CASPGLRNTGELFF. The whole variable domain, remainder taken from reference TRBV30 and TRBJ2-2, is SQTIHQWPATLVQPVGSPLSLECTVEGTSNPNLYWYRQAAGRGLQLLFYSVGIGQISSEVPQNLSASRPQDRQFILSSKKLLLSDSGFYLCASPGLRNTGELFFGEGSRLTVL.

The chain is built from TRBV4-3 and TRBJ2-1, with D maybe TRBD2 (7 bases). CDR1 and CDR2 (germline): LGHNA, YSLEER. V was shortened by 3 bases and J by 3 bases, with 18 bases between the two germline ends. The CDR3 sequence is 17 residues long. CDR3 residues: CASSQARAGAYYNEQFF. The CDR3 DNA reads TGCGCCAGCAGCCAGGCACGGGCGGGGGCCTACTACAATGAGCAGTTCTTC.